This entry concerns a single T cell receptor (beta chain). The source of the sample is a study of blood T cell repertoires in COVID-19. Study-level background: Samples taken during acute and convalescent COVID-19 were collected in the United States, Italy and Spain.

Germline V lookup: CDR1 MNHNY, CDR2 SVGAGI (reference sequence). The CDR3 loop spans 18 amino acids. The V segment lost 5 bases and the J segment 0 bases; nucleotides outside the gene matches: 13. Those enrolled, adults aged 18 to 89 years, came from about two dozen US areas. In the authors' methods: Estimation of nucleated cell counts was performed using reference gene primer amplification. Clones were sequenced by immunoSEQ multiplex PCR, and TCRdb holds only the in-frame ones, with some missing. Clone size and the V and J calls come from that table; the DNA yielded D and trimming. The sample yields a few hundred thousand clones, 70% to 90% seen once.

Sequencing used PBMCs or T cells enriched from blood (not recorded which). This clonotype originated in a man in his thirties or forties who had recovered from COVID-19. The chain joins TRBV6-6 to TRBJ1-2; 9 bases are shared with TRBD1. The CDR3 region is CASSPHYRGRNPNYGYTF. CDR3 nucleotides: TGTGCCAGCAGTCCCCACTACAGGGGGCGCAACCCTAACTATGGCTACACCTTC.